The T cell receptor beta chain under discussion was sequenced for a study of blood T cells in healthy people across ages. Concerning this clonotype itself: What it recognizes is unknown.

It was with a sample-barcoded 5' primer and a J-beta primer mix that a second PCR of about 6 to 11 cycles was run. Paired-end reads containing CDR3 totaled no fewer than 2.5 million for each sample. MiXCR, applied by TCRdb to the 5' RACE reads, yields one record per CDR3 protein. The sample shows around 1.5 million distinct CDR3 sequences, approximately 59% of them seen only once. The junction had 5 bases not matched to a gene; V was cut back by 5 bases and J by 6 bases. The CDR3 extends over 14 amino acids. Germline V gives CDR1 SGHTA, CDR2 FQGNSA. Points from the study as a whole: Naive CD4+ cells and diversity were both higher in long-lived donors than in aged donors.

Drawing of peripheral blood yielded roughly 9.8 milliliters from each donor. J is TRBJ1-5 and V is TRBV7-2; 9 nucleotides agree with TRBD1. The sample comprised blood. The receptor was isolated from a man between 18 and 35 years old in good health. Written as DNA, the CDR3 is TGTGCCAGCAGCAGAGGGACAGGGCGTCAGCCCCAGCATTTT. It is translated as CASSRGTGRQPQHF.